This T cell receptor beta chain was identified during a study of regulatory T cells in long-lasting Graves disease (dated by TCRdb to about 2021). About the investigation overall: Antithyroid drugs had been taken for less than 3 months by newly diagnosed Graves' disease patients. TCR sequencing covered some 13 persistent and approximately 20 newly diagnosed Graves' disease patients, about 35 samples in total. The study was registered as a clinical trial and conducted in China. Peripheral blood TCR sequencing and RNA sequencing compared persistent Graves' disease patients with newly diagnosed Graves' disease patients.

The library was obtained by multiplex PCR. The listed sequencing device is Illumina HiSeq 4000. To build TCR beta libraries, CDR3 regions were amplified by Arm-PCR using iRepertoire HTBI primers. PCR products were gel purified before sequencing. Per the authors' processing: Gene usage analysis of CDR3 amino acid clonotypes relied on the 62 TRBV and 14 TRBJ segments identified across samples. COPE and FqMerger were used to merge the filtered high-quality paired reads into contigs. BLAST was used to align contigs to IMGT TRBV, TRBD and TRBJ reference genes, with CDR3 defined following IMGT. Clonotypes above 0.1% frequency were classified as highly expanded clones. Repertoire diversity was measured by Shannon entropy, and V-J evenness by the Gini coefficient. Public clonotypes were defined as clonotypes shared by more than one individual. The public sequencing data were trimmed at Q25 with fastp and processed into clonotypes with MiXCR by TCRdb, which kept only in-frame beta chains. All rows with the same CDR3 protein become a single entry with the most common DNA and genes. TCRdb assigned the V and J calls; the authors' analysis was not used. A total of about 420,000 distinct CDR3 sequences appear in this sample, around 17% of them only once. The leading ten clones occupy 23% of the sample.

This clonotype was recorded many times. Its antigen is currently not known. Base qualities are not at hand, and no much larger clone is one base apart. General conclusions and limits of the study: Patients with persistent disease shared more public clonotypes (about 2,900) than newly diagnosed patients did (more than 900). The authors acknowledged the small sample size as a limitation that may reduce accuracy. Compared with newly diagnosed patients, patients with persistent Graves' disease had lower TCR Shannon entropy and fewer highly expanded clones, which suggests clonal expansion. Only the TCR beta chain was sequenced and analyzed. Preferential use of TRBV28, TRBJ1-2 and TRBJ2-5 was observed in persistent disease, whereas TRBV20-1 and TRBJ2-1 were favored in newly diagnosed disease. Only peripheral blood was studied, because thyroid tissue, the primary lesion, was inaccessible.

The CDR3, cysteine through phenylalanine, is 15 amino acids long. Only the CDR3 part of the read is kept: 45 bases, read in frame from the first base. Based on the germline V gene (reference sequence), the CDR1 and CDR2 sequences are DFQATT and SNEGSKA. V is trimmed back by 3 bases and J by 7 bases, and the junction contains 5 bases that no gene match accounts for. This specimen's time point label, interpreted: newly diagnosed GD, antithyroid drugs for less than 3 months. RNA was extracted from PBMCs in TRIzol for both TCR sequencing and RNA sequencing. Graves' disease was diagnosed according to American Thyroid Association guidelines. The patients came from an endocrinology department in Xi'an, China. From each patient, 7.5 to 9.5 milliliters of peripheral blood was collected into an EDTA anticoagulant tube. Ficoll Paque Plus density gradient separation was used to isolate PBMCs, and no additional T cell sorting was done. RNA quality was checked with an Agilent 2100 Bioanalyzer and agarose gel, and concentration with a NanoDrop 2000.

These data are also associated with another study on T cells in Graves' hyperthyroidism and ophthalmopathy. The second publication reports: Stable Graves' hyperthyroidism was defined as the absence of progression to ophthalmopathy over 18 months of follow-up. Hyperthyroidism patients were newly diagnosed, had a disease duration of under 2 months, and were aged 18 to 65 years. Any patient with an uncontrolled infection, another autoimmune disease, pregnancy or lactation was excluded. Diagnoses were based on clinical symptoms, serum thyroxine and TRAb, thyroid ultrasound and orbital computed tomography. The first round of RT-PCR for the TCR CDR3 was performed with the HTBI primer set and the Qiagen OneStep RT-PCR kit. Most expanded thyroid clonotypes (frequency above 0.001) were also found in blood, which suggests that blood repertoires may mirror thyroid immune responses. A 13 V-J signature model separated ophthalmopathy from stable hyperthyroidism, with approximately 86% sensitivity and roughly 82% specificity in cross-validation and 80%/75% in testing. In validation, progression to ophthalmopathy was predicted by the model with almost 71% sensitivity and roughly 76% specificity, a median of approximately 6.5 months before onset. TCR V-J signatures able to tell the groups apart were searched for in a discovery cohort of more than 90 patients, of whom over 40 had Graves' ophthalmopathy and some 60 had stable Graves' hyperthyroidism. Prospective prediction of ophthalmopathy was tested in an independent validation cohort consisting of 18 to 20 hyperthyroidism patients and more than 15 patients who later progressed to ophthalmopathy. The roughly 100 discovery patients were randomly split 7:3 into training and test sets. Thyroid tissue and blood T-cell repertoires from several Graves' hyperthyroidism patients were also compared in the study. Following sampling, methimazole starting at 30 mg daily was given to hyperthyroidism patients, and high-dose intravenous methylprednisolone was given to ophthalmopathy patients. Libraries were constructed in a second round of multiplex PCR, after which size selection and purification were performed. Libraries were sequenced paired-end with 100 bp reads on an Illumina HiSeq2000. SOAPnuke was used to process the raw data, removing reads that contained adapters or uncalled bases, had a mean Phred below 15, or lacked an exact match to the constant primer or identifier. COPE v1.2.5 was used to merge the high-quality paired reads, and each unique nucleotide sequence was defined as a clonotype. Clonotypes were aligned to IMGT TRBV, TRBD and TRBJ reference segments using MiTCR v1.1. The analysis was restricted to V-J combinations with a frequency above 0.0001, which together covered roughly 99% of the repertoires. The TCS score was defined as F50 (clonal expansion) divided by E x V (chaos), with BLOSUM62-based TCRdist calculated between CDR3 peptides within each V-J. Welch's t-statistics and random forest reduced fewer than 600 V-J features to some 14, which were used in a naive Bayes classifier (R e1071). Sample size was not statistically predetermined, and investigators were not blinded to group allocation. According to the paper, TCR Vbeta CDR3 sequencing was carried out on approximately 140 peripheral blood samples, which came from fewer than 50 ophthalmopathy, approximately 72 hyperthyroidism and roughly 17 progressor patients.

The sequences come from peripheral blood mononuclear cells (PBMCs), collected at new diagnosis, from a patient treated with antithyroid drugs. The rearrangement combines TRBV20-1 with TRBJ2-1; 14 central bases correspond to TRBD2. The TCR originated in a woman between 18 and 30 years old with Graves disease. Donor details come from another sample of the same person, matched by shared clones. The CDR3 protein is CSASRGTSGRNEQFF. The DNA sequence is TGCAGTGCTAGCCGCGGGACTAGCGGGAGAAATGAGCAGTTCTTC.